These 22 T cell receptor beta chains share one sample of origin, sequenced in a study of glioma-infiltrating T cells. Using RNA template, CDR3s of TCR alpha and beta were amplified with iRepertoire arm-PCR. Via MiXCR, TCRdb re-called the multiplex PCR reads, giving one row per CDR3 protein. The sample has 170,000 or so distinct CDR3 sequences, approximately 40% seen once. The sample consisted of glioma tissue, nonneoplastic brain tissue, or PBMCs (not recorded which). These receptors were obtained from a human donor with low-grade glioma or glioblastoma, undergoing nonglioma brain surgery, or in good health (not recorded which).

With regard to this clonotype: The junction departs from germline at one end; a sequencing error may be responsible. This sequence joins TRBV7-2 and TRBJ1-1; D uncertain. The germline gives CDR1 SGHTA, CDR2 FQGNSA. The length of the CDR3 is 14 residues. The CDR3 coding sequence is TGTGCCAGCGGCTTAAATTACGGGAACACTGAAGCTTTCTTT. The encoded protein is CASGLNYGNTEAFF.

A few counts support this clonotype. The V gene is TRBV19, the J gene TRBJ2-7; 10 bases align to TRBD2. Germline assignment: CDR1 LNHDA and CDR2 SQIVND (reference sequence). CDR3 size: 13 residues. Trimming removed 5 bases from V and 4 bases from J; junction bases left unmatched: 2. For the CDR3, the DNA is TGTGCCAGTAGTTGGACTAGCGGTTACGAGCAGTACTTC. Translated: CASSWTSGYEQYF.

J is TRBJ2-1 and V is TRBV20-1, with 11 bases aligning to TRBD2. The CDR3 runs to 14 residues. Germline lookup yields CDR1 DFQATT and CDR2 SNEGSKA (reference sequence). V lost 4 bases, J lost 3 bases, and 2 bases stayed unmatched. The CDR3 here is CSAIGTSGYNEQFF. CDR3 DNA: TGCAGTGCTATTGGGACTAGCGGCTACAATGAGCAGTTCTTC.

For this clonotype: Since a much larger clone is just one base distant, this may be a read error. In DNA form, the CDR3 reads TGTGCCAGCAGCCATGGGGGGGCCCCCTCCTACGAGCAGTACTTC. This codes for CASSHGGAPSYEQYF. The chain recombines TRBV6-2 or TRBV6-3 with TRBJ2-7; tentatively, D is TRBD2 (7 bases). Germline assignment: CDR1 MNHEY and CDR2 SVGEGT. The CDR3 totals 15 residues. V was cut by 6 bases and J by 0 bases, with 15 bases left in between.

In the case of this clonotype: This may stem from a read error, because a much larger clone lies one nucleotide away. Because the CDR3 is missing its conserved closing phenylalanine or tryptophan, this is likely a read error. J is TRBJ2-1 and V is TRBV6-1, with D perhaps TRBD1 (6 bases). The CDR3 consists of 15 residues. V lost 3 bases, J lost 1 base, and 10 bases lay in between. Per the germline V gene, CDR1 is MNHNS and CDR2 is SASEGT. The CDR3 loop reads CASSDGQRSYNEQFL. The CDR3 nucleotides are TGTGCCAGCAGTGACGGACAGAGATCCTACAATGAGCAGTTCCTC.

This clonotype appeared a few times. The chain recombines TRBV4-3 with TRBJ2-2; no reliable D call. Germline V gives CDR1 LGHNA, CDR2 YSLEER. Trimming shortened V by 1 base and J by 4 bases, and 13 bases separated the two germline ends. CDR3 length: 16 residues. The CDR3 nucleotides read TGCGCCAGCAGCCAAGGAGTAGGGCCGGGCACCGGGGAGCTGTTTTTT. Protein: CASSQGVGPGTGELFF.

This clonotype showed up many times. The chain employs TRBV28 and TRBJ2-6; 7 bases match TRBD2. This CDR3 spans 16 amino acids. From germline, CDR1 is MDHEN and CDR2 SYDVKM. After removal of 6 bases from V and 1 base from J, the junction contained 6 bases not matched to a gene. CDR3: CASRQGGGSGANVLTF. In DNA form, the CDR3 reads TGTGCCAGCAGGCAAGGCGGGGGATCTGGGGCCAACGTCCTGACTTTC.

Many counts were recorded for this clonotype. This chain uses TRBV7-2 with TRBJ1-1; D possibly corresponds to TRBD1 (6 bases). The V gene's germline CDR1 is SGHTA and CDR2 FQGNSA. The CDR3 loop spans 16 amino acids. Trimming took off 2 bases at V and 2 bases at J, with 15 bases between the two ends. The CDR3 loop reads CASSLWQGTTNTEAFF. DNA for the CDR3: TGTGCCAGCAGCTTATGGCAGGGGACAACAAACACTGAAGCTTTCTTT.

CDR3 nucleotides: TGTGCCAGCAGTTTATCAGGGACACCCACCTACGAGCAGTACTTC. Translated, it gives CASSLSGTPTYEQYF. The V gene is TRBV28, the J gene TRBJ2-7; a possible D gene is TRBD1 (6 bases). The CDR3 is 15 amino acids. V gave up 1 base and J gave up 2 bases, with 12 bases separating them. Germline V CDR1 and CDR2: MDHEN, SYDVKM.

The CDR3 sequence is CSAGLAGTDTQYF. CDR3 in DNA: TGCAGTGCTGGACTAGCGGGCACAGATACGCAGTATTTT. The chain combines TRBV20-1 with TRBJ2-3, with 10 bases aligning to TRBD2. V dropped 5 bases and J dropped 1; count of bases not matched to a gene: 0. Germline values: CDR1 DFQATT, CDR2 SNEGSKA (reference sequence). This CDR3 region has 13 residues.

For this clonotype: Possible read error: a much larger clone is one base away. J is TRBJ2-2 and V is TRBV7-8; perhaps TRBD2 as D (6 bases). V was shortened by 1 base and J by 4 bases, with 13 bases between the two germline ends. Germline assignment: CDR1 SGHVS and CDR2 FQNEAQ. The CDR3 consists of 16 residues. In DNA, the CDR3 is TGTGCCAGCAGCTTAGGTTGTGTGGGGGGCACCGGGGAGCTGTTTTTT. Its protein is CASSLGCVGGTGELFF.

This clonotype was seen repeatedly, ten times or more. This chain uses TRBV19 with TRBJ1-1; D is unresolved. Per the germline V gene, CDR1 is LNHDA and CDR2 is SQIVND (reference sequence). This CDR3 is built from 13 residues. The V end was cut by 4 bases, the J end by 4 bases, with 10 bases between. CDR3 amino acids: CASSTARGTEAFF. The CDR3 region has the DNA TGTGCCAGTAGTACGGCCCGTGGCACTGAAGCTTTCTTT.

The chain carries TRBV27 and TRBJ2-3; 12 nucleotides line up with TRBD2. Per germline, CDR1 MNHEY and CDR2 SMNVEV (reference sequence). Germline trimming cut 6 bases from V and 14 bases from J; bases unmatched to any gene: 12. This CDR3 has 14 amino acids. The CDR3 nucleotides are TGTGCCAGCAGAGCCGGGGCTAGCGGGAGGGCCTCGTATTTT. This sequence encodes CASRAGASGRASYF.

The chain uses TRBV4-1 and TRBJ2-7; possibly TRBD2 for D (6 bases). This CDR3 is built from 16 residues. From germline, CDR1 is MGHRA and CDR2 YSYEKL. V dropped 4 bases and J dropped 3 bases, with 19 bases sitting between them. CDR3 coding DNA: TGCGCCAGCAGCCTCCGCGTCGCGGGGCCGGGCTACGAGCAGTACTTC. Its protein is CASSLRVAGPGYEQYF.

Notes on this clonotype: The CDR3 does not end in the conserved phenylalanine or tryptophan, so this is likely a read error. The DNA is omitted, as the CDR3 cannot be located on it reliably, and the CDR3 follows TCRdb's listing. The CDR3 reads CASSAGGETHYL. V is TRBV28 and J is TRBJ2-5. CDR1 is MDHEN, CDR2 SYDVKM, per germline. The CDR3 comprises 12 residues, both ends counted.

There are many counts of this clonotype. The CDR3 loop reads CASSPRTSGSSYEQYF. For the CDR3, the DNA is TGTGCCAGCAGTCCCCGGACTAGCGGGAGCTCCTACGAGCAGTACTTC. The chain links TRBV28 to TRBJ2-7; 13 nucleotides align to TRBD2. V gave up 5 bases and J gave up 0 bases; unmatched junction bases: 4. The germline gives CDR1 MDHEN, CDR2 SYDVKM. CDR3 length equals 16 residues.

This clonotype was seen a handful of times. V and J are TRBV3-1 and TRBJ2-5; D uncertain. V was shortened by 4 bases and J by 0 bases, with 15 bases between the two germline ends. The germline gives CDR1 LGHDT, CDR2 YNNKEL (reference sequence). CDR3 length equals 16 residues. The CDR3 sequence: CASSPTVTVYQETQYF. DNA for the CDR3: TGTGCCAGCAGCCCGACGGTTACGGTCTACCAAGAGACCCAGTACTTC.

Of note for this clonotype: Compared with germline, one end of the junction differs, possibly owing to a read error. This rearrangement joins TRBV20-1 to TRBJ2-5; no definite D call. Germline CDR1 DFQATT, CDR2 SNEGSKA (reference sequence). This CDR3 region has 17 residues. The CDR3 DNA sequence: TGCAGTGCTATTGGACCAAAGAAGGGTCAGGCCCCAGAGGCCCAGTACTTC. It is translated as CSAIGPKKGQAPEAQYF.

The sample holds a few counts of this clonotype. V gene TRBV3-1 combines with J gene TRBJ2-7, with 7 bases lining up with TRBD1. Germline CDR1 reads LGHDT; CDR2 reads YNNKEL (reference sequence). This CDR3 has 16 amino acids. The J segment lost 7 bases and the V segment lost 1 base, leaving 13 bases of the junction unmatched. This CDR3 is CASSQGQGSSFGEQYF. CDR3 bases: TGTGCCAGCAGCCAAGGACAGGGATCTTCGTTTGGTGAGCAGTACTTC.

V gene TRBV7-9 combines with J gene TRBJ2-7, with D maybe TRBD1 (6 bases). V dropped 3 bases and J dropped 3 bases, with 15 bases sitting between them. Germline V gene lookup returns CDR1 SEHNR and CDR2 FQNEAQ (reference sequence). This CDR3 has 15 amino acids. As DNA, the CDR3 is TGTGCCAGCAGCTTGGGGACGGGACAATACTACGAGCAGTACTTC. Encoded protein: CASSLGTGQYYEQYF.

This clonotype was counted many times. The chain links TRBV28 to TRBJ2-7; 7 bases agree with TRBD2. The junction had 4 bases not matched to a gene; V was cut back by 6 bases and J by 5 bases. The CDR3 consists of 12 residues. The germline V gene has CDR1 MDHEN and CDR2 SYDVKM. The chain's CDR3 is CASSGRLDEQYF. The DNA of the CDR3 is TGTGCCAGCAGCGGGAGGCTCGACGAGCAGTACTTC.

The chain links TRBV27 to TRBJ1-6, with no clear D. Trimming removed 7 bases from V and 7 bases from J, with 17 bases in between. Germline CDR1 and CDR2: MNHEY and SMNVEV (reference sequence). CDR3 size: 15 residues. The CDR3 region has the DNA TGTGCCAGCACCACCTTAGTAGTGCTGAATTCACCCCTCCACTTT. As protein: CASTTLVVLNSPLHF.